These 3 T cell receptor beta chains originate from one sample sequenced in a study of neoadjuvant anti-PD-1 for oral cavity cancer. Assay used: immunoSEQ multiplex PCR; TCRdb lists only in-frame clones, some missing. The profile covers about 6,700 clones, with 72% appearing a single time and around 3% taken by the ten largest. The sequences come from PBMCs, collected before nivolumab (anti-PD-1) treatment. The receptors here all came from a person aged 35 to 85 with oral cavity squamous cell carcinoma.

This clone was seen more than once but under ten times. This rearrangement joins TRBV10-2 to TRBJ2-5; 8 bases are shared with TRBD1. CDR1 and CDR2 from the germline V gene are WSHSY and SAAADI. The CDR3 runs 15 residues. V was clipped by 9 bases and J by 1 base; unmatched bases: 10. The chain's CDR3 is CASCARQGIQETQYF. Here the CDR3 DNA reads TGCGCCAGTTGTGCCCGACAGGGGATCCAAGAGACCCAGTACTTC.

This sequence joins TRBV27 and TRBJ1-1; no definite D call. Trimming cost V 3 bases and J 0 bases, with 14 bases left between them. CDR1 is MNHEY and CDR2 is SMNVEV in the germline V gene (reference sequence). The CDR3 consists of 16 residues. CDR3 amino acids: CASSFDTASMNTEAFF. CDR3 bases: TGTGCCAGCAGTTTTGACACCGCCTCAATGAACACTGAAGCTTTCTTT.

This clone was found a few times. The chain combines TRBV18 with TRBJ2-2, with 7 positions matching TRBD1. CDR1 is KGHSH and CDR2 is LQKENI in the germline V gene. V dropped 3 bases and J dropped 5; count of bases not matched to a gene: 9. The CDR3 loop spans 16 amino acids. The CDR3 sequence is CASSPVTGTATGELFF. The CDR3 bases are TGTGCCAGCTCACCGGTTACCGGGACAGCAACCGGGGAGCTGTTTTTT.